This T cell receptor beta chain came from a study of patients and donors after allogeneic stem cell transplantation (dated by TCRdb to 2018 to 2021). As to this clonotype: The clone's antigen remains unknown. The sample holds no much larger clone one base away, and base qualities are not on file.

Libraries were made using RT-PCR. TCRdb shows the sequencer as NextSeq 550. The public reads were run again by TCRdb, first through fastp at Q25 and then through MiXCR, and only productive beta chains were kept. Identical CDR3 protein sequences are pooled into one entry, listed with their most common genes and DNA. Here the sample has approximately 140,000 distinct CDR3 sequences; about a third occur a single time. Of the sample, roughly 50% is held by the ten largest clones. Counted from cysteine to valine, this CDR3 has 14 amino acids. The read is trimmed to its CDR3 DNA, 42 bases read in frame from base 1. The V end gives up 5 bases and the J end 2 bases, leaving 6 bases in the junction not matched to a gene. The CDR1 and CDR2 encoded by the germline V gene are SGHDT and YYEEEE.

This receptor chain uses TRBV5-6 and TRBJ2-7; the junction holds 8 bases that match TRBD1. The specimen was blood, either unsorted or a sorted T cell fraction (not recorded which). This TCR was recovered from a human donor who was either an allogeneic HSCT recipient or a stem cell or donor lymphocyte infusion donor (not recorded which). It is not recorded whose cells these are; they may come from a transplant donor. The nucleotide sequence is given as TGTGCCAGCAGTTCGGACAGGGAGCCCTACGAGCAGTACGTC. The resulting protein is CASSSDREPYEQYV.